These 21 T cell receptor beta chains share one sample of origin, sequenced in a study of blood T cells in healthy people across ages. With a J-beta primer mix and a sample-barcoded 5' primer, a second PCR ran about 7 to 12 cycles. One entry per CDR3 protein results from TCRdb running MiXCR on the 5' RACE reads. The sample lists 800,000 to 950,000 distinct CDR3 sequences; about 29% were seen once. These same records also appear under a second study, on T cells of mothers and their children.

Sequenced sample: blood. All receptors come from a woman in her thirties or forties in good health.

The rearrangement joins TRBV29-1 to TRBJ2-7; 7 nucleotides align to TRBD2. CDR1 and CDR2 (germline): SQVTM, ANQGSEA. The V and J ends lost 3 bases and 7 bases, in that order; junction bases with no gene match: 9. The CDR3 contains 13 residues. The CDR3 reads CSVDPGRAGEQYF. Here the CDR3 DNA reads TGCAGCGTTGACCCGGGGAGGGCGGGTGAGCAGTACTTC.

This clonotype was counted many times. J is TRBJ1-5 and V is TRBV20-1; TRBD1 might be the D (5 bases). CDR3 length equals 13 residues. The germline CDR1 and CDR2 sequences are DFQATT and SNEGSKA (reference sequence). Trimming cost V 5 bases and J 3 bases, with 11 bases left between them. For the CDR3, the DNA is TGCAGTGCTGACAGACAGTACAATCAGCCCCAGCATTTT. Residues: CSADRQYNQPQHF.

The chain is built from TRBV12-3 or TRBV12-4 and TRBJ1-5, with D possibly being TRBD1 (5 bases). CDR3 length: 14 amino acids. Trimming pared 3 bases from V and 4 bases from J, leaving 10 bases between. CDR3 loop: CASSFQGGNQPQHF. As DNA, the CDR3 is TGTGCCAGCAGTTTCCAGGGCGGTAATCAGCCCCAGCATTTT.

The rearrangement joins TRBV28 to TRBJ2-3, with 13 positions matching TRBD2. V was pared by 5 bases and J by 0 bases, with 8 bases of the junction left unmatched. Looked up from germline, CDR1 is MDHEN and CDR2 is SYDVKM. This CDR3 is 18 amino acids long. CDR3 in DNA: TGTGCCAGCAGTGCCCGGACTAGCGGGGGACCGAGCACAGATACGCAGTATTTT. Translating gives CASSARTSGGPSTDTQYF.

The chain uses TRBV3-1 and TRBJ2-5, with 7 bases lining up with TRBD1. The V gene end was trimmed by 5 bases and the J gene end by 5 bases; junction bases not matched to a gene: 8. The germline gives CDR1 LGHDT, CDR2 YNNKEL (reference sequence). This CDR3 is 14 amino acids long. The CDR3 is CASSSRGGWETQYF. The CDR3 nucleotides are TGTGCCAGCAGCAGCCGAGGGGGCTGGGAGACCCAGTACTTC.

This clonotype has just a few counts. The rearrangement uses TRBV21-1 and TRBJ1-2; the table's D call TRBD1 went unverified against the DNA. TRBV21-1 counts as a pseudogene. CDR3 size: 14 residues. CDR3 protein: CASCPRRDIYGYTF. CDR3 nucleotides: TGTGCCAGCTGCCCGCGCCGGGACATATATGGCTACACCTTC.

With regard to this clonotype: A much bigger clone sits one base away, suggesting this may be a read error. The rearrangement joins TRBV12-3 or TRBV12-4 to TRBJ2-1, with TRBD1 matching 7 bases. The CDR3 totals 16 residues. The DNA of the CDR3 is TGTGCCAGCAGTCCGTTGACAGGGTACCCGGCCAATGATCAGTTCTTC. Residues: CASSPLTGYPANDQFF.

At least ten counts were recorded for this clonotype. V and J are TRBV29-1 and TRBJ2-1, with D possibly being TRBD1 (6 bases). Germline CDR1 is SQVTM and CDR2 is ANQGSEA. The V end lost 5 bases, the J end lost 5 bases, and 13 bases lay between the germline ends. The CDR3 totals 13 residues. The CDR3 bases are TGCAGCGTTTGGGCAGGGGAAAACAATGAGCAGTTCTTC. It specifies CSVWAGENNEQFF.

This clonotype came up many times. The chain joins TRBV28 to TRBJ2-5, with 7 bases identical to TRBD2. Losses at the gene ends were 6 bases for V and 11 bases for J; bases not matched to a gene: 9. There are 12 residues in the CDR3. The germline gives CDR1 MDHEN, CDR2 SYDVKM. The DNA of the CDR3 is TGTGCCAGCAGCCCCCCTGGGGGGGAGCAGTACTTC. Translation: CASSPPGGEQYF.

This clonotype was observed at least ten times. The chain links TRBV7-2 to TRBJ2-3; 9 nucleotides agree with TRBD1. Germline CDR1 SGHTA, CDR2 FQGNSA. V lost 5 bases and J lost 6; bases outside the gene matches: 6. This CDR3 contains 14 residues. The CDR3 DNA sequence: TGTGCCAGCAGCAAGCGGACAGGGGACGATACGCAGTATTTT. Translated, it gives CASSKRTGDDTQYF.

As concerns this clonotype: Its ends do not fully match the called genes, so a read error is possible. The gene calls are TRBV7-6 and TRBJ1-4; D may be TRBD1 (5 bases). The CDR3 length is 15 residues. CDR1 SGHVS and CDR2 FNYEAQ come from the germline V gene. CDR3 in DNA: TGTGCCAACAGCTCCCGGCAGGGAGGGGATGAAAAACTGTTTTTT. Translation: CANSSRQGGDEKLFF. Drawing the rest from reference TRBV7-6 and TRBJ1-4, the complete variable domain is GAGVSQSPRYKVTKRGQDVALRCDPISGHVSLYWYRQALGQGPEFLTYFNYEAQQDKSGLPNDRFSAERPEGSISTLTIQRTEQRDSAMYRCANSSRQGGDEKLFFGSGTQLSVL.

This chain connects TRBV20-1 to TRBJ2-1; 9 bases line up with TRBD2. CDR1 DFQATT and CDR2 SNEGSKA come from the germline V gene (reference sequence). J lost 1 base, V lost 1 base, and 8 bases had no gene match. The CDR3 contains 17 residues. The CDR3 DNA sequence: TGCAGTGCTAGAGGTCCTAGCGGGGTTGGGTCCTACAATGAGCAGTTCTTC. Translated, it gives CSARGPSGVGSYNEQFF.

This clonotype was detected only a few times. This chain links TRBV10-3 with TRBJ1-1; weak D call: TRBD1 (5 bases). V was pared by 5 bases and J by 1 base, with 11 bases between. Germline loops: CDR1 ENHRY, CDR2 SYGVKD. The CDR3 is 14 amino acids. CDR3 amino acids: CAISNNQGNTEAFF. CDR3 sequence (DNA): TGTGCCATCAGTAACAACCAGGGGAACACTGAAGCTTTCTTT.

This clonotype appeared a few times. V is TRBV20-1 and J is TRBJ1-2; no clear D. The CDR3 has 16 residues. Germline loops: CDR1 DFQATT, CDR2 SNEGSKA (reference sequence). V lost 1 base, J lost 0 bases, and 15 bases lay in between. This chain's CDR3 is CSARGREGEANYGYTF. CDR3 bases: TGCAGTGCTAGAGGGAGGGAGGGAGAAGCTAACTATGGCTACACCTTC.

This clonotype was found many times. The J gene is TRBJ2-7, the V gene TRBV28; D is ambiguous. The CDR3 is 12 residues long. Deletions cut 6 bases from V and 4 bases from J, with 10 bases between. CDR1 is MDHEN and CDR2 is SYDVKM in the germline V gene. The CDR3 DNA sequence: TGTGCCAGCAGGAAGGTGGGTTACGAGCAGTACTTC. Translated: CASRKVGYEQYF.

This clonotype was counted at least ten times. The chain couples TRBV3-1 to TRBJ2-3; the match to TRBD2 covers 8 bases. V lost 1 base, J lost 2 bases, and 2 bases stayed unmatched. The CDR3 length is 15 residues. Germline CDR1 and CDR2: LGHDT and YNNKEL (reference sequence). For the CDR3, the DNA is TGTGCCAGCAGCCAAGCGGGGGGGCACACAGATACGCAGTATTTT. The encoded protein is CASSQAGGHTDTQYF.

The J gene is TRBJ2-1, the V gene TRBV20-1; the D is unclear. Germline CDR1 DFQATT, CDR2 SNEGSKA (reference sequence). Trimming stripped 5 bases from V and 0 bases from J, with 8 bases between. CDR3 length: 13 residues. Here the CDR3 DNA reads TGCAGTGCTCAAGGCGTCTCCTACAATGAGCAGTTCTTC. Translated: CSAQGVSYNEQFF.

This clonotype turned up a few times. The chain employs TRBV4-1 and TRBJ2-7, with 12 bases matching TRBD2. The germline V gene has CDR1 MGHRA and CDR2 YSYEKL. J gave up 0 bases and V 2 bases, and 5 bases lay outside the gene matches. CDR3 length equals 17 residues. The CDR3: CASSQWTSGANSYEQYF. CDR3 nucleotide sequence: TGCGCCAGCAGCCAATGGACTAGCGGGGCGAACTCCTACGAGCAGTACTTC.

About this clonotype: This clone may be a read error of a much larger clone one base away. The chain employs TRBV20-1 and TRBJ2-1; 7 bases fit TRBD1. There are 12 residues in the CDR3. The V segment lost 6 bases and the J segment 10 bases; nucleotides outside the gene matches: 9. Germline CDR1 reads DFQATT; CDR2 reads SNEGSKA (reference sequence). The CDR3 region is CSAPTGNYEQFF. In nucleotides, the CDR3 is TGCAGTGCCCCGACAGGGAACTACGAGCAGTTCTTC.

A remark on this clonotype: A junction boundary mismatches the germline segment, possibly from a read error. This chain connects TRBV4-1 to TRBJ1-1; D is uncertain. CDR1 MGHRA and CDR2 YSYEKL come from the germline V gene. The CDR3 is 16 amino acids. The CDR3 sequence is CASSQGYRRMNTETFF. The CDR3 region has the DNA TGCGCCAGCAGCCAAGGCTACAGAAGAATGAACACTGAAACTTTCTTT.

The CDR3 loop is CASSTKSGMTDQETQYF. CDR3 nucleotides: TGTGCCAGCAGCACTAAGAGCGGGATGACAGACCAAGAGACCCAGTACTTC. The rearrangement uses TRBV21-1 and TRBJ2-5; TRBD2, as called in the table, went unchecked against the DNA. TRBV21-1 is noted as a pseudogene. The CDR3 runs to 17 residues.